This T cell receptor beta chain was captured by sequencing in a study of T cells in tumors after PD-1 blockade (dated by TCRdb to between 2019 and 2020). Turning to the overall study: Prior checkpoint blockade, systemic immunosuppressant use, and recent radiotherapy or other anti-cancer therapy within 4 weeks were grounds for patient exclusion. RECIST version 1.1 was used to evaluate clinical response. Tumor samples averaged 26,066 TCR templates (range about 554-99,264) and approximately 6,000 unique clonotypes, approximately 20-fold deeper than single-cell TCR sequencing. Paired single-cell RNA and TCR sequencing was performed on site-matched tumors from BCC or SCC patients before and after anti-PD-1 therapy. Some patients also continued taking vismodegib 150 mg daily during anti-PD-1 treatment. Patients received pembrolizumab 200 mg every 3 weeks or cemiplimab 350 mg every 2 weeks.

Interpreted using the paper, the time point label stands for: second of two post-therapy site-matched biopsies approximately two months apart. Tumor biopsies were site-matched, taken from the same primary tumor before and after PD-1 blockade. Genomic DNA extracted from tumor biopsies or peripheral blood was used for bulk TCRbeta sequencing, with input ranging from about 600 ng to 6,004 ng. Leftover biopsy material went through bulk TCRbeta sequencing, with the goal of boosting sensitivity for rare clonotypes relative to single-cell TCR sequencing. Every patient had histologically proven advanced or metastatic basal or squamous cell carcinoma and was a poor candidate for surgical resection. The basal cell carcinoma cohort was made up of ten to twelve patients, and bulk tumor TCR sequencing was performed for seven or eight of these patients. Fresh biopsies were taken from the primary tumor site, and part of the biopsy material was kept in RNAlater for exome and bulk TCR sequencing.

In the case of this clone: This receptor's antigen is unknown. It has no much larger one-base neighbor in the sample; base qualities were not kept.

What the authors observed across the whole study: Approximately 43% of tumor TCR clonotypes were found in blood, and some novel exhausted tumor clones appeared in pre-treatment blood, suggesting peripheral recruitment. Clonal replacement was seen only when comparing pre- and post-treatment samples and not when comparing two pre-treatment samples, which argues against artifacts from biopsy timing or location. Where the novel T cell clones came from was not identified, and possible sources could include lymphoid organs or rare unexpanded clones inside the tumor or in the tumor periphery. Exhausted CD8+ clones expanded after therapy were found to be mostly novel clonotypes undetected pre-treatment, suggesting clonal replacement rather than reinvigoration of pre-existing clones.

Looking up the germline V gene (reference sequence) yields CDR1 SGHNT and CDR2 YYREEE. V is pruned by 4 bases and J by 2 bases, leaving 6 bases of the junction without a gene match. From its cysteine to its phenylalanine, the CDR3 spans 15 amino acids. Only the CDR3 part of the read is kept: 45 bases, read in frame from the first base. Deep TCRbeta sequencing was performed with the immunoSEQ platform. Per the original workflow: For further analysis, only productive rearrangements were exported out of the immunoSEQ Analyzer. A two-sided binomial test at Bonferroni-corrected P below 0.01 was used to call clones with significant expansion or contraction between timepoints. T cell phenotypes were assigned to bulk TCRbeta clonotypes by matching the clonotypes to single-cell RNA+TCR-seq clones with the same TCRbeta sequence. Tumor enrichment of a clone was calculated by dividing the clone's tumor frequency by the clone's PBMC frequency, both taken from bulk TCR sequencing. TCRs were grouped by GLIPH into specificity groups, defined as clusters of distinct TCRs likely recognizing common antigens via shared CDR3 motifs. The table comes from immuneACCESS by way of TCRdb, which keeps in-frame sequences with V and J called. Part of the clones is missing from these tables; in studies checked, under half for an unresolved V gene and the rest for unknown reasons. That table supplies the V and J calls and clone size; D and trimming were determined from the DNA. This sample gives about 8,200 clones in total; approximately 60% of them show up just once. Around an eighth of the sample lies in the top ten.

The sample here was tumor tissue, taken after anti-PD-1 treatment. The clonotype originates from a human donor with basal cell carcinoma. The sequence is built from TRBV5-4 and TRBJ1-3; the central 7 bases match TRBD1. The CDR3 region has the sequence CASSQDQGAGNTIYF. The DNA sequence follows: TGTGCCAGCAGCCAGGATCAGGGGGCTGGAAACACCATATATTTT.